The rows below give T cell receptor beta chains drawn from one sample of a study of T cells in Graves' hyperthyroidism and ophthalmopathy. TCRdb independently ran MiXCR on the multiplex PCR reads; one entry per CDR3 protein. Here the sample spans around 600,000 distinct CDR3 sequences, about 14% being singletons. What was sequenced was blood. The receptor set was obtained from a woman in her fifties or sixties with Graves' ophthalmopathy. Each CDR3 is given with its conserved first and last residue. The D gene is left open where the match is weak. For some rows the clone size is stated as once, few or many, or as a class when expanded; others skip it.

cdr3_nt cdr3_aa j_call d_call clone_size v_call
TGTGCCAGCAGCCCGATCTACGAGCAGTACTTC CASSPIYEQYF TRBJ2-7 NA many TRBV7-9
TGTGCCACCCTAAACCGGGACGGGCTTAATGCAGATACGCAGTATTTT CATLNRDGLNADTQYF TRBJ2-3 NA NA TRBV10-3
TGTGCCAGCAGCCAAGGATTTAGCGGGAGGGCCAATGAGCAGTTCTTC CASSQGFSGRANEQFF TRBJ2-1 TRBD2 many TRBV3-1
TGTGCCAGCAGCTTGGGGACTGCTATTGAAGAGCAGTACTTC CASSLGTAIEEQYF TRBJ2-7 NA many TRBV5-6
TGTGCCAGCAGTAATACCGAGAACTATGGCTACACCTTC CASSNTENYGYTF TRBJ1-2 NA many TRBV6-2/TRBV6-3
TGTGCCAGCAGTTTAGGGGGGCGCGACATTCAGTACTTC CASSLGGRDIQYF TRBJ2-4 NA few TRBV28
TGCAGTGCTTATTATGGACTAGCGCCATCCTACAATAAGCAGTTCTTC CSAYYGLAPSYNKQFF TRBJ2-1 TRBD2 NA TRBV20-1
TGTGCCAGCATTGATCCGGACAGGATCTACACCTTC CASIDPDRIYTF TRBJ1-2 TRBD1 NA TRBV6-2/TRBV6-3
TGTGCCAGCAGCTTCCTCGGAGGCGGCTCCTACGAGCAGTACTTC CASSFLGGGSYEQYF TRBJ2-7 NA many TRBV7-9
TGCAGCGTTTCCGGGAGTAAGAGCGTTGGGGAGCTGTTTTTT CSVSGSKSVGELFF TRBJ2-2 NA few TRBV29-1
TGCGCCAGCAGCTTGGAGCAGGGGAGGTGGGATGAGCAGTTCTTC CASSLEQGRWDEQFF TRBJ2-1 NA many TRBV5-1
TGTGCCAGCAGCCAATTCTCCTACGAGCAGTACTTC CASSQFSYEQYF TRBJ2-7 NA many TRBV16
TGTGCCAGCAGGCTAGCGGGAGGGCCCTACAATGAGCAGTTCTTC CASRLAGGPYNEQFF TRBJ2-1 TRBD2 many TRBV28
TGTGCCAGCAGTTTATGGGTGCGGGGGAGGAACACCGGGGAGCTGTTTTTT CASSLWVRGRNTGELFF TRBJ2-2 TRBD2 NA TRBV27
TGCGCCAGCAGCTTGGAGGGAAATACGCAGTATTTT CASSLEGNTQYF TRBJ2-3 NA many TRBV5-1
TGTGCCAGCACAGGGGAATGGCGGGAGACCCAGTACTTC CASTGEWRETQYF TRBJ2-5 NA many TRBV28
TGTGCCAGCAGCCCCCGTCGGGGGCCCTACGAGCAGTACTTC CASSPRRGPYEQYF TRBJ2-7 NA few TRBV7-9
TGTGCCAGCAGCTTAGCGGTGGGGGGCACTGAAGCTTTCTTT CASSLAVGGTEAFF TRBJ1-1 NA many TRBV7-9
TGTGCCAGCAGCTTAGTGGGCAGTACCACAGATACGCAGTATTTT CASSLVGSTTDTQYF TRBJ2-3 NA NA TRBV7-6
TGTGCCAGCAGCCGACAGCCGGGACAACTGAGGACCGGGGAGCTGTTTTTT CASSRQPGQLRTGELFF TRBJ2-2 NA NA TRBV7-2
TGTGCCACCAGCGTCGGGGGCTACGAGCAGTACTTC CATSVGGYEQYF TRBJ2-7 NA NA TRBV24-1
TGCGCCAGCAGCAAGCTCCGGGACGGAGCCTACGAGCAGTACTTC CASSKLRDGAYEQYF TRBJ2-7 NA NA TRBV5-1
TGCGCCAGCAGCCAATCCCAGACAGGGGCCGGTGGGGGCAATGAAAAACTGTTTTTT CASSQSQTGAGGGNEKLFF TRBJ1-4 TRBD1 NA TRBV4-3
TGCAGTGCTAGAGATTTGCGCACAGATACGCAGTATTTT CSARDLRTDTQYF TRBJ2-3 NA many TRBV20-1
TGTGCCAGTAGTATCTTGGCAGGGGCCGATCAGCCCCAGCATTTT CASSILAGADQPQHF TRBJ1-5 NA NA TRBV19
TGTGCCAGCTCACCACCCAGTTCCCACGAGCAGTACTTC CASSPPSSHEQYF TRBJ2-7 NA many TRBV18
TGTGCCAGCAGCCCCCCTCGCGCACACGGACACTACAATGAGCAGTTCTTC CASSPPRAHGHYNEQFF TRBJ2-1 NA many TRBV7-9
TGTGCCTGGAGTGTGCGGGATGCCTACGAGCAGTACTTC CAWSVRDAYEQYF TRBJ2-7 NA many TRBV30
TGTGCCAGCAATGGTGTCCGAGCGGGGAACCAAGAGACCCAGTACTTC CASNGVRAGNQETQYF TRBJ2-5 TRBD2 few TRBV12-3/TRBV12-4
TGTGCCAGCAGCCATCGACAGGGGGAGGACTACGAGCAGTACTTC CASSHRQGEDYEQYF TRBJ2-7 TRBD1 few TRBV4-2
TGTGCCAGCAGCGCGGGACTAGCGGGAGGTTTTTCCTACAATGAGCAGTTCTTC CASSAGLAGGFSYNEQFF TRBJ2-1 TRBD2 NA TRBV9
TGTGCCAGCGGTAGACTCCAGGGGTCCACAGATACGCAGTATTTT CASGRLQGSTDTQYF TRBJ2-3 NA many TRBV2
TGCAGTGCTAGTCCCCCCGGACAGGGCAACTATGGCTACACCTTC CSASPPGQGNYGYTF TRBJ1-2 TRBD1 NA TRBV20-1
TGTGCCTCCCTGGCGGGACAGTATAATTCACCCCTCCACTTT CASLAGQYNSPLHF TRBJ1-6 TRBD1 NA TRBV19
TGTGCCGGCAGTTACGGTCGGAGGGATATGGGCAAAAACATTCAGTACTTC CAGSYGRRDMGKNIQYF TRBJ2-4 NA few TRBV6-2/TRBV6-3
TGTGCCAGCAGCTTCCCTAGCGGATACTCCTACAATGAGCAGTTCTTC CASSFPSGYSYNEQFF TRBJ2-1 TRBD2 many TRBV7-9
TGTGCCAGCAGTTGGAGGTCGAATGGCAATCAGCCCCAGCATTTT CASSWRSNGNQPQHF TRBJ1-5 NA few TRBV27
TGTGCCAGCAGTTTAGCGCTGGGACTAGCGGGAGTGATCTACGAGCAGTACTTC CASSLALGLAGVIYEQYF TRBJ2-7 TRBD2 many TRBV12-3/TRBV12-4
TGTGCCAGCAGCCCGTCCGGGACTAGCGGGAGGAGGCGCGAGCAGTACTTC CASSPSGTSGRRREQYF TRBJ2-7 TRBD2 many TRBV6-2/TRBV6-3
TGTGCCAGTAGCATCCGGGGGACAGGGGGGTTCCACGAGCAGTACTTC CASSIRGTGGFHEQYF TRBJ2-7 TRBD1 once TRBV19
TGTGCCACCAGTGAAACCGGGTCTTTTAATGAAAAACTGTTTTTT CATSETGSFNEKLFF TRBJ1-4 NA NA TRBV24-1
TGTGCCAGCAGCCCAAGGGAGACCAAAAACATTCAGTACTTC CASSPRETKNIQYF TRBJ2-4 NA many TRBV7-9
TGTGCCAGCAGGGCCCCGGGTCCCGGGGAGCTGTTTTTT CASRAPGPGELFF TRBJ2-2 NA NA TRBV7-3
TGTGCCAGCAGTTTGCCCCTAGGGAGCGACGTCCTGACTTTC CASSLPLGSDVLTF TRBJ2-6 NA few TRBV6-2/TRBV6-3
TGTGCCAGCAGCCCCACAGGGGGCCCAAAGACCCAGTACTTC CASSPTGGPKTQYF TRBJ2-5 TRBD1 NA TRBV5-4
TGTGCCAGCAGTCGACTCGGGACTAGCGGGAGAGTTGAGCAGTTCTTC CASSRLGTSGRVEQFF TRBJ2-1 TRBD2 many TRBV28
TGTGCCAGCAGGGAGACAGGGGGAGAGACCCAGTACTTC CASRETGGETQYF TRBJ2-5 TRBD1 few TRBV12-3/TRBV12-4
TGCAGTGCCCAGGGAGAACCGGGTCAGCCCCAGCATTTT CSAQGEPGQPQHF TRBJ1-5 NA NA TRBV20-1
TGCGCCAGCAGCCAAGATAGGACAGGGGCCTACAATGAGCAGTTCTTC CASSQDRTGAYNEQFF TRBJ2-1 TRBD1 NA TRBV4-3
TGCGCCAGCAGCTTGTCTCGTTCACCCCTCCACTTT CASSLSRSPLHF TRBJ1-6 NA NA TRBV5-1
TGCAGTGCTAGCTGGGGGATACAAACCTACGAGCAGTACTTC CSASWGIQTYEQYF TRBJ2-7 NA many TRBV20-1
TGTGCCAGCAGAAGTCTAATGGTCTCCACCGGGGAGCTGTTTTTT CASRSLMVSTGELFF TRBJ2-2 NA many TRBV2